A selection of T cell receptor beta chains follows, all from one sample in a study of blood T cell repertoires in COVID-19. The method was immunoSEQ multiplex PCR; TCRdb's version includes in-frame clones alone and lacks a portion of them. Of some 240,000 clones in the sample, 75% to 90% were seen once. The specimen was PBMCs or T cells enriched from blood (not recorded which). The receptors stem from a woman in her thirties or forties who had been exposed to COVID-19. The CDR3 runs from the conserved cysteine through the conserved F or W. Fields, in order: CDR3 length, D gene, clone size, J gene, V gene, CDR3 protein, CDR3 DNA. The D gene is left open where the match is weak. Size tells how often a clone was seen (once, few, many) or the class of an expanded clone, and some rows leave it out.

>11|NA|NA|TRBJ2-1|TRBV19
CASTVGWEQFF
TGTGCCAGTACCGTCGGTTGGGAGCAGTTCTTC
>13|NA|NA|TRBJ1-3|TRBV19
CASSRLSGNTIYF
TGTGCCAGTAGCCGTCTCTCTGGAAACACCATATATTTT
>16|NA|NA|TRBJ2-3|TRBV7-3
CASSLGVRGAADTQYF
TGTGCCAGCAGCTTAGGGGTTCGGGGTGCTGCAGATACGCAGTATTTT
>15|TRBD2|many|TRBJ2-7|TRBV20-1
CSASGTSGETYEQYF
TGCAGTGCTAGTGGGACTAGCGGGGAAACCTACGAGCAGTACTTC
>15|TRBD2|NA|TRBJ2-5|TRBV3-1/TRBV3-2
CASSQGGGVWETQYF
TGTGCCAGCAGCCAAGGGGGGGGAGTTTGGGAGACCCAGTACTTC
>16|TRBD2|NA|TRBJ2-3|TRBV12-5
CASGLSGGPGTDTQYF
TGTGCTAGTGGTTTGTCGGGAGGGCCGGGCACAGATACGCAGTATTTT
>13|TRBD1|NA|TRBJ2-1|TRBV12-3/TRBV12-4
CASRLTGANEQFF
TGTGCCAGCAGACTGACAGGGGCAAATGAGCAGTTCTTC
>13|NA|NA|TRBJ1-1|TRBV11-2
CASSFRVNTEAFF
TGTGCCAGCAGCTTCCGGGTAAACACTGAAGCTTTCTTT
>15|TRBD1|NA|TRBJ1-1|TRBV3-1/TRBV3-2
CASSQVGQGLTEAFF
TGTGCCAGCAGCCAAGTGGGACAGGGGCTCACTGAAGCTTTCTTT
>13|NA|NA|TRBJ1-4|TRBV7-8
CASSLGTEGKLFF
TGTGCCAGCAGCTTAGGGACGGAGGGAAAACTGTTTTTT
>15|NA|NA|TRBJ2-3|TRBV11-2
CASTSLDGTTDTQYF
TGTGCCAGCACCTCCCTAGATGGAACCACAGATACGCAGTATTTT
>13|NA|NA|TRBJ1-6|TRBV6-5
CASKLGAYSPLHF
TGTGCCAGCAAGCTGGGGGCTTATTCACCCCTCCACTTT
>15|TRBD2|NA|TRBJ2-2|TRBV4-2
CASSPTSGVTGELFF
TGTGCCAGCAGCCCGACTAGCGGGGTCACCGGGGAGCTGTTTTTT
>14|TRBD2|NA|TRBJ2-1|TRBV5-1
CASSLGSGRNEQFF
TGTGCCAGCAGCTTGGGTAGCGGGAGAAATGAGCAGTTCTTC
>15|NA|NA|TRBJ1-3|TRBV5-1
CASSLGHSIGNTIYF
TGTGCCAGCAGCTTGGGACACTCGATTGGGAACACCATATATTTT
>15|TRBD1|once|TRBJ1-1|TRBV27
CASSQGVKRNTEAFF
TGTGCCAGCAGCCAGGGGGTAAAGAGGAACACTGAAGCTTTCTTT
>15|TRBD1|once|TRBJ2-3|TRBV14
CASSPRGRNSDTQYF
TGTGCCAGCAGCCCCAGGGGGCGCAATTCCGATACGCAGTATTTT
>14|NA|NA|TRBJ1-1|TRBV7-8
CASSRNRLNTEAFF
TGTGCCAGCAGCCGGAACAGGTTGAACACTGAAGCTTTCTTT
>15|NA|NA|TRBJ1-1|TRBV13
CASSLAGVRATEAFF
TGTGCCAGCAGCTTAGCTGGGGTGCGGGCGACTGAAGCTTTCTTT
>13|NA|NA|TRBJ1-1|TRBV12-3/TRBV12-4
CASSMRTVKRAFF
TGTGCCAGCAGTATGCGGACAGTAAAGCGAGCTTTCTTT
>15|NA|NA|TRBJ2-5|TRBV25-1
CASSAPGVIQETQYF
TGTGCCAGCAGTGCCCCCGGGGTAATCCAAGAGACCCAGTACTTC
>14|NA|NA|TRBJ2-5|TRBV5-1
CASSFGRVQETQYF
TGCGCCAGCAGCTTTGGCCGGGTACAAGAGACCCAGTACTTC
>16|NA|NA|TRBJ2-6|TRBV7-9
CASSTRARSGANVLTF
TGTGCCAGCAGTACTAGAGCCCGATCCGGGGCCAACGTCCTGACTTTC
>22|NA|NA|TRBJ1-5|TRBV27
CASSLSRAGPGRNFGTNQPQHF
TGTGCCAGCAGTTTATCCAGGGCGGGACCGGGGAGGAATTTTGGAACCAATCAGCCCCAGCATTTT
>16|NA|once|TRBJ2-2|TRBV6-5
CASSYNVPGIGRELFF
TGTGCCAGCAGTTACAACGTCCCGGGAATCGGAAGGGAGCTGTTTTTT
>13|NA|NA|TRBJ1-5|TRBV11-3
CASSLDGSQPQHF
TGTGCCAGCAGCTTAGACGGTAGTCAGCCCCAGCATTTT
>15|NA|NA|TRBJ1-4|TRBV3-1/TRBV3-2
CASTPGGRVNEKLFF
TGTGCCAGCACTCCGGGGGGGCGTGTTAATGAAAAACTGTTTTTT
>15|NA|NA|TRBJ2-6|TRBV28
CASRAGGTGANVLTF
TGTGCCAGCAGGGCCGGCGGGACCGGGGCCAACGTCCTGACTTTC
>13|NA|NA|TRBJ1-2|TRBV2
CASSDRVRYGYTF
TGTGCCAGCAGTGACAGGGTACGCTATGGCTACACCTTC
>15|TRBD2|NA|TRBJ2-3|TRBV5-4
CASSETSGGADTQYF
TGTGCCAGCAGCGAAACTAGCGGGGGGGCAGATACGCAGTATTTT
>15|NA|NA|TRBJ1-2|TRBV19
CASSNWDTANYGYTF
TGTGCCAGTAGTAACTGGGACACAGCTAACTATGGCTACACCTTC